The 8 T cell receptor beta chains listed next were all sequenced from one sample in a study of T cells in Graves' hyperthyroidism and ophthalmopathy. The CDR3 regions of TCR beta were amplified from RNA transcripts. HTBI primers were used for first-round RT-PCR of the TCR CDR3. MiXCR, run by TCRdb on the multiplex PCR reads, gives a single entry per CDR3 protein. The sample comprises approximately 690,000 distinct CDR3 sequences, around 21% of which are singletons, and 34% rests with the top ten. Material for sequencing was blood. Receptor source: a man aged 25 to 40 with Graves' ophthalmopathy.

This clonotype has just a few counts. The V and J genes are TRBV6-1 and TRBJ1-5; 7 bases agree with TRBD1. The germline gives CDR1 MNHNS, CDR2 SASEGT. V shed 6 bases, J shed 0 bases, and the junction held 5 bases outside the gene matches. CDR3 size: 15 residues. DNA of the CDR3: TGTGCCAGCAGGACAGGGTTCTATAGCAATCAGCCCCAGCATTTT. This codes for CASRTGFYSNQPQHF.

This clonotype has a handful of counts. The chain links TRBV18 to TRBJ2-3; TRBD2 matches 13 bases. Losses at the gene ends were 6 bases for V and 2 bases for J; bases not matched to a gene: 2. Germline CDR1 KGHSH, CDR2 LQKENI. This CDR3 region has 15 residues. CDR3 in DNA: TGTGCCAGCTCGGGACTAGCGGGATTCACAGATACGCAGTATTTT. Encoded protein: CASSGLAGFTDTQYF.

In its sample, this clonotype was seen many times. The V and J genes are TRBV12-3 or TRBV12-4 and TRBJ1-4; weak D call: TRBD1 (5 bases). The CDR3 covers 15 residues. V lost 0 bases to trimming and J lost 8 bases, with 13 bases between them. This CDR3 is CASSLAGQEGEKLFF. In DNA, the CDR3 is TGTGCCAGCAGTTTAGCGGGGCAGGAGGGGGAAAAACTGTTTTTT.

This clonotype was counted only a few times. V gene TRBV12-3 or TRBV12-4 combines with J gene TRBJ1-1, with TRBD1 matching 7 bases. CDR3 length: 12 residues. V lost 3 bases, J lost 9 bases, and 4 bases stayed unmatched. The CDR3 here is CASSLGDSKAFF. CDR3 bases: TGTGCCAGCAGTTTGGGGGACAGTAAAGCTTTCTTT.

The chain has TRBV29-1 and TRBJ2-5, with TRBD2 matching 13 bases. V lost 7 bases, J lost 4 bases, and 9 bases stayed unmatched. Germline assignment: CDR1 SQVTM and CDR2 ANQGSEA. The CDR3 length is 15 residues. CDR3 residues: CSAQLAGGSGETQYF. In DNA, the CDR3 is TGCAGCGCCCAACTAGCGGGAGGGTCAGGAGAGACCCAGTACTTC.

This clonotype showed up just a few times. The CDR3 nucleotides read TGTGCCAGCAGTTTTACAGATAACTATGGCTACACCTTC. The encoded protein is CASSFTDNYGYTF. V is TRBV28 and J is TRBJ1-2; D is unclear. The CDR3 sequence is 13 residues long. In germline, CDR1 is MDHEN, CDR2 SYDVKM. V lost 3 bases to trimming and J lost 1 base, with 6 bases between them.

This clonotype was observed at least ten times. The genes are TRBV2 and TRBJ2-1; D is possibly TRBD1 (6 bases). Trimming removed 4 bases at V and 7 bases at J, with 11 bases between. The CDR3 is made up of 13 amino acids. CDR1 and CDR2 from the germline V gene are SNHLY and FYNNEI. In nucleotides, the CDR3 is TGTGCCAGCAGTGTGGGCAGGGGTAATGAGCAGTTCTTC. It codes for CASSVGRGNEQFF.

DNA for the CDR3: TGCAGTGCGAGGAAAAGGGGTATTAGCAATCAGCCCCAGCATTTT. It is translated as CSARKRGISNQPQHF. This chain connects TRBV20-1 to TRBJ1-5; D is possibly TRBD1 (5 bases). Trimming shortened V by 6 bases and J by 0 bases, and 15 bases separated the two germline ends. The CDR3 covers 15 residues. Germline values: CDR1 DFQATT, CDR2 SNEGSKA (reference sequence).